Below, 13 T cell receptor beta chains from the same sample are listed, as sequenced in a study of regulatory T cells in long-lasting Graves disease. The time point: newly diagnosed GD, antithyroid drugs for less than 3 months. With RNA extracted from PBMCs as input, the TCR library was made. Relying on iRepertoire HTBI primers and Arm-PCR of CDR3 regions, the team built TCR beta libraries. TCRdb ran MiXCR on the multiplex PCR reads and lists one entry per CDR3 protein. The sample includes roughly 430,000 distinct CDR3 sequences, roughly 15% of them seen just once. These records were also assigned to another study, of T cells in Graves' hyperthyroidism and ophthalmopathy.

The specimen was peripheral blood mononuclear cells (PBMCs), collected at new diagnosis, from a patient treated with antithyroid drugs. All receptors derive from a young woman with Graves disease.

This clonotype has ten or more counts. This chain uses TRBV7-2 with TRBJ2-3; 10 positions match TRBD2. The CDR3 covers 17 residues. The junction had 7 bases not matched to a gene; V was cut back by 2 bases and J by 2 bases. Looked up from germline, CDR1 is SGHTA and CDR2 is FQGNSA. CDR3 DNA sequence: TGTGCCAGCAGCTTACTAGCGGGAGCGGCCTACACAGATACGCAGTATTTT. Translation: CASSLLAGAAYTDTQYF.

The V call is TRBV7-9, the J call TRBJ2-3; 10 nucleotides match TRBD2. This CDR3 has 15 residues. Germline V gene sequence: CDR1 SEHNR, CDR2 FQNEAQ (reference sequence). Trimming at V came to 2 bases and at J to 5 bases, leaving 4 bases not matched to a gene. The CDR3 DNA is TGTGCCAGCAGCTTAAGCGGGGGGGCCGGAGATACGCAGTATTTT. Its translation: CASSLSGGAGDTQYF.

To note about this clonotype: A far more abundant clone sits one base away, making this likely a read error. V gene TRBV7-2 combines with J gene TRBJ2-1; no firm D call. The V and J ends lost 2 bases and 10 bases respectively, with 15 bases between them. Germline V gene data show CDR1 as SGHTA and CDR2 as FQGNSA. This CDR3 region has 14 residues. CDR3 in DNA: TGTGCCAGCAGCTTATTTGGACCACCCTACGAGCAGTTCTTC. It specifies CASSLFGPPYEQFF.

Comments on this clonotype: A single base separates this from a much larger clone, so it may be a read error. The rearrangement joins TRBV20-1 to TRBJ2-7; TRBD2 matches 14 bases. The V segment lost 0 bases and the J segment 9 bases; nucleotides outside the gene matches: 16. Per the germline V gene, CDR1 is DFQATT and CDR2 is SNEGSKA (reference sequence). There are 18 residues in the CDR3. CDR3 amino acids: CSARDLRTSGRSGDVQYF. The CDR3, as DNA: TGCAGTGCTAGAGATCTAAGGACTAGCGGGAGGTCGGGGGACGTGCAGTACTTC.

This clonotype was found a few times. The chain joins TRBV20-1 to TRBJ2-7, with D maybe TRBD1 (6 bases). This CDR3 has 15 residues. Trimming pared 1 base from V and 0 bases from J, leaving 13 bases between. Germline-derived CDR1 and CDR2 are DFQATT and SNEGSKA (reference sequence). CDR3 residues: CSARGGQTPSYEQYF. CDR3 DNA sequence: TGCAGTGCTAGAGGCGGACAGACCCCCTCCTACGAGCAGTACTTC.

This clonotype was counted a single time. Since a much larger clone is just one base distant, this may be a read error. The rearrangement links TRBV7-8 to TRBJ2-2, with 8 bases that match TRBD2. CDR3 size: 17 residues. Germline CDR1 is SGHVS and CDR2 is FQNEAQ. J lost 5 bases, V lost 5 bases, and 13 bases had no gene match. CDR3 residues: CASSPTSAGGHTGELFF. Here the CDR3 DNA reads TGTGCCAGCAGCCCCACCTCCGCGGGAGGACATACCGGGGAGCTGTTTTTT.

This clonotype was detected many times. J is TRBJ2-7 and V is TRBV11-1, with 8 bases identical to TRBD1. This CDR3 contains 16 residues. Per the germline V gene, CDR1 is SGHAT and CDR2 is FQDESV (reference sequence). Trimming cost V 0 bases and J 1 base; bases outside gene matches: 5. The DNA of the CDR3 is TGTGCCAGCAGCTTAGCGGGACAGGAGGTTTCCTACGAGCAGTACTTC. The encoded protein is CASSLAGQEVSYEQYF.

The rearrangement joins TRBV10-3 to TRBJ1-1, with TRBD1 as a possible D gene (6 bases). CDR1 is ENHRY and CDR2 is SYGVKD in the germline V gene. The V gene lost 8 bases and the J gene lost 1 base, with 14 bases spanning the gap. This CDR3 has 14 amino acids. CDR3 nucleotide sequence: TGTGCCATCTCGGAGGGGGTCGGGAACACTGAAGCTTTCTTT. This gives the protein CAISEGVGNTEAFF.

The chain is built from TRBV11-2 and TRBJ2-6, with TRBD2 matching 10 bases. The CDR3 spans 18 residues. The ends lost 6 bases at V and 4 bases at J; junction bases unmatched: 12. Germline V gene data show CDR1 as SGHAT and CDR2 as FQNNGV. CDR3 protein: CASRSLAGVPRGANVLTF. CDR3 DNA: TGTGCCAGCAGGAGTCTAGCGGGAGTCCCTAGGGGGGCCAACGTCCTGACTTTC.

This clonotype was seen repeatedly, ten times or more. The chain recombines TRBV28 with TRBJ2-7; D tentatively fits TRBD1 or TRBD2 (5 bases each). The CDR3 length is 19 residues. CDR1 MDHEN and CDR2 SYDVKM come from the germline V gene. V dropped 3 bases and J dropped 1 base, with 25 bases sitting between them. DNA of the CDR3: TGTGCCAGCAGTTTTCTTCTCACCCTGGGACGGAGACCGTCCTACGAGCAGTACTTC. Its translation is CASSFLLTLGRRPSYEQYF.

Worth noting for this clonotype: A much more abundant neighbour one base away suggests this may be a read error. The V gene is TRBV18, the J gene TRBJ2-5; D gene uncertain. The CDR3 loop spans 13 amino acids. Germline V gives CDR1 KGHSH, CDR2 LQKENI. CDR3 nucleotide sequence: TGTGCCAGCTCACCACCGGCAGGAGAGACCCTGTACTTC. As protein: CASSPPAGETLYF.

This clonotype occurred a few times. J is TRBJ2-2 and V is TRBV6-2 or TRBV6-3; maybe TRBD2 (6 bases). The CDR3 extends over 17 amino acids. V was clipped by 5 bases and J by 0 bases, with 16 bases between them. The germline V gene has CDR1 MNHEY and CDR2 SVGEGT. CDR3 in amino acids: CASSHRLVLANTGELFF. Written as DNA, the CDR3 is TGTGCCAGCAGTCACCGACTAGTGCTCGCGAACACCGGGGAGCTGTTTTTT.

This clonotype was picked up a small number of times. The CDR3 sequence: CASSYTDSNTGELFF. The CDR3 DNA sequence: TGTGCCAGCAGTTATACTGATTCGAACACCGGGGAGCTGTTTTTT. The chain couples TRBV6-5 to TRBJ2-2; D ambiguous. The CDR3 sequence is 15 residues long. The germline V and J ends were trimmed by 3 bases and 0 bases, with 8 bases remaining between them. Germline V lookup: CDR1 MNHEY, CDR2 SVGAGI.